A single sample gave rise to the 9 T cell receptor beta chains below, sequenced in a study of cytomegalovirus exposure and HLA in healthy donors. The primer mix had 60 Vbeta and 13 Jbeta primers. Using immunoSEQ multiplex PCR, the repertoire was profiled, and TCRdb retains in-frame clones only, with some absent. The profile shows under 200,000 clones, 80% of them singletons. The material sequenced was PBMCs. These receptors were collected from a man younger than 35 in good health and CMV-seropositive.

This clone showed up just a few times. The chain is built from TRBV4-1 and TRBJ1-3; D unclear. Trimming stripped 0 bases from V and 0 bases from J, with 9 bases between. The CDR3 loop spans 16 amino acids. Germline-derived CDR1 and CDR2 are MGHRA and YSYEKL. CDR3 protein: CASSQEITGSGNTIYF. For the CDR3, the DNA is TGCGCCAGCAGCCAAGAAATAACGGGCTCTGGAAACACCATATATTTT.

The chain has TRBV4-1 and TRBJ1-5, with 9 bases identical to TRBD1. CDR3 length: 17 amino acids. Germline-derived CDR1 and CDR2 are MGHRA and YSYEKL. The ends lost 1 base at V and 7 bases at J; junction bases unmatched: 11. CDR3 region: CASSQVLDRGFGQPQHF. As DNA, the CDR3 is TGCGCCAGCAGCCAAGTGCTGGACAGGGGATTCGGCCAGCCCCAGCATTTT.

The CDR3 nucleotides read TGTGCCATCAGTGAGTCGACAGGGGGCGCGAGGATGGAAGAGACCCAGTACTTC. It codes for CAISESTGGARMEETQYF. The chain recombines TRBV10-3 with TRBJ2-5; 10 bases align to TRBD1. Germline lookup yields CDR1 ENHRY and CDR2 SYGVKD. CDR3 size: 18 residues. V lost 0 bases and J lost 3; bases outside the gene matches: 10.

For this clone: An end of the junction differs from the germline gene, which may be a read error. The rearrangement joins TRBV7-9 to TRBJ1-5; 7 bases fit TRBD1. The CDR3 has 17 amino acids. The germline V gene encodes CDR1 SEHNR and CDR2 FQNEAQ (reference sequence). CDR3 sequence (DNA): TGTTCCAGCAGCACAGACAGGGCCCACCGACTCAATCAGCCCCAGCATTTT. Its translation: CSSSTDRAHRLNQPQHF.

The V and J genes are TRBV4-2 and TRBJ1-1; TRBD1 matches at 7 bases. Losses at the gene ends were 0 bases for V and 1 base for J; bases not matched to a gene: 2. The germline CDR1 and CDR2 sequences are LGHNA and YNFKEQ. The CDR3 consists of 15 residues. Here the CDR3 reads CASSQDPGGNTEAFF. In nucleotides, the CDR3 is TGTGCCAGCAGCCAAGATCCAGGGGGGAACACTGAAGCTTTCTTT.

Points on this clone: Other DNA sequences in the same sample also yield this CDR3. The chain is built from TRBV6-5 and TRBJ2-7; possibly TRBD1 for D (5 bases). The CDR3 is made up of 15 amino acids. Trimming removed 0 bases at V and 3 bases at J, with 12 bases between. Germline lookup yields CDR1 MNHEY and CDR2 SVGAGI. Written as DNA, the CDR3 is TGTGCCAGCAGTTACTCGAGCACAGGCCGCTACGAGCAGTACTTC. It codes for CASSYSSTGRYEQYF.

The chain is built from TRBV27 and TRBJ1-4; 8 nucleotides align to TRBD1. In germline, CDR1 is MNHEY, CDR2 SMNVEV (reference sequence). The junction had 1 base not matched to a gene; V was cut back by 6 bases and J by 4 bases. This CDR3 is built from 13 residues. The CDR3 coding sequence is TGTGCCAGCAGAGACAGGGGTAATGAAAAACTGTTTTTT. Amino acids: CASRDRGNEKLFF.

The chain has TRBV27 and TRBJ2-1, with D hard to call. Germline V gene sequence: CDR1 MNHEY, CDR2 SMNVEV (reference sequence). Trimming pared 1 base from V and 6 bases from J, leaving 7 bases between. The CDR3 has 13 residues. CDR3 sequence reads: CASSLFLPNEQFF. DNA of the CDR3: TGTGCCAGCAGTTTATTTCTCCCCAATGAGCAGTTCTTC.

The chain is built from TRBV5-8 and TRBJ2-3; D is perhaps TRBD2 (5 bases). CDR3 length: 16 amino acids. Trimming left V 0 bases short and J 4 bases short, with 15 bases between. In germline, CDR1 is SGHTS, CDR2 YDEGEE. The CDR3 DNA sequence: TGTGCCAGCAGCTTGGCTAGCCTCCTTATCTCAGATACGCAGTATTTT. It codes for CASSLASLLISDTQYF.